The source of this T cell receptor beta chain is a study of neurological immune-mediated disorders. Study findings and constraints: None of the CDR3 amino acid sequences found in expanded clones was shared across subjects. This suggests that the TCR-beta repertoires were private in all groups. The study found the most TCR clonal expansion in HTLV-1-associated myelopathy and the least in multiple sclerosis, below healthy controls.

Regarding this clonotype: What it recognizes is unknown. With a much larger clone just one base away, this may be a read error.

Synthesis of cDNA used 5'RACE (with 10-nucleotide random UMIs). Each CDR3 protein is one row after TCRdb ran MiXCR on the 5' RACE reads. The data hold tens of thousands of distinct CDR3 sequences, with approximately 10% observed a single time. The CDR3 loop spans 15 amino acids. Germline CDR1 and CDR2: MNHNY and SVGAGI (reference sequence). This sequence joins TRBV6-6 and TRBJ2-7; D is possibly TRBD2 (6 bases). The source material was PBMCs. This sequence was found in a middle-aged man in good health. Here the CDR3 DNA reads TGTGTCAGCACCTACTCGGCGCGGGAACCATACGAGCAGTACTTC. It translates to CVSTYSAREPYEQYF.